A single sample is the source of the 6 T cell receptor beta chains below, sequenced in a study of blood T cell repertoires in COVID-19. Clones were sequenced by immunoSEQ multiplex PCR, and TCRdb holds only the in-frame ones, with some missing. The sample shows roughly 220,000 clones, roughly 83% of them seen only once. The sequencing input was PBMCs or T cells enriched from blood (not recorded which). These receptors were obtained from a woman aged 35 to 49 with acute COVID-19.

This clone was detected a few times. CDR3 region: CASSDWRTDTQYF. CDR3 sequence (DNA): TGTGCCAGCAGTGACTGGAGGACAGATACGCAGTATTTT. The V call is TRBV2, the J call TRBJ2-3, with a tentative D call TRBD2 (5 bases). V dropped 3 bases and J dropped 3 bases, with 7 bases sitting between them. The CDR3 sequence is 13 residues long. Germline V gene sequence: CDR1 SNHLY, CDR2 FYNNEI.

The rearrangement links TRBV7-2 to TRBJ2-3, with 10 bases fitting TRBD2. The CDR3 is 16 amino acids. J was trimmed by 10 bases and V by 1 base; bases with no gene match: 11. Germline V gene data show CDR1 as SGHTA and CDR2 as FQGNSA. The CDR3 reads CASSLGVPSGGLPQYF. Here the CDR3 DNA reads TGTGCCAGCAGCTTAGGAGTCCCTAGCGGGGGTCTTCCGCAGTATTTT. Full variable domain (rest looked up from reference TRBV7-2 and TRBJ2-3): GAGVSQSPSNKVTEKGKDVELRCDPISGHTALYWYRQSLGQGLEFLIYFQGNSAPDKSGLPSDRFSAERTGGSVSTLTIQRTQQEDSAVYLCASSLGVPSGGLPQYFGPGTRLTVL.

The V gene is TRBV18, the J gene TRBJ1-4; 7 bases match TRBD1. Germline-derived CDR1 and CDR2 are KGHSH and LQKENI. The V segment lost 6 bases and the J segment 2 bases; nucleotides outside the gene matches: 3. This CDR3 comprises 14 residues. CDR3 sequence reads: CASSEGATNEKLFF. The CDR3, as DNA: TGTGCCAGCTCTGAGGGGGCGACTAATGAAAAACTGTTTTTT. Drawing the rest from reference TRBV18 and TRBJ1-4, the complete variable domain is NAGVMQNPRHLVRRRGQEARLRCSPMKGHSHVYWYRQLPEEGLKFMVYLQKENIIDESGMPKERFSAEFPKEGPSILRIQQVVRGDSAAYFCASSEGATNEKLFFGSGTQLSVL.

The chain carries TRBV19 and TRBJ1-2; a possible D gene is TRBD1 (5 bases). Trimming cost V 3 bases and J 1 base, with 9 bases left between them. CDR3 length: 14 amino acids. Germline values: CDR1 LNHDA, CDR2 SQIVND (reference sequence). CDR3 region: CASSIGGRNYGYTF. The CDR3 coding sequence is TGTGCCAGTAGTATCGGGGGACGTAACTATGGCTACACCTTC.

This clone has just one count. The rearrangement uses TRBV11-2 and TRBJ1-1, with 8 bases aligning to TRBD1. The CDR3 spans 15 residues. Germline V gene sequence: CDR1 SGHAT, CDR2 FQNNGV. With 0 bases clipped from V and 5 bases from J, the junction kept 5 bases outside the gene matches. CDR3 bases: TGTGCCAGCAGCTTAGAAAGACAGGGGAGGACTGAAGCTTTCTTT. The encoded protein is CASSLERQGRTEAFF.

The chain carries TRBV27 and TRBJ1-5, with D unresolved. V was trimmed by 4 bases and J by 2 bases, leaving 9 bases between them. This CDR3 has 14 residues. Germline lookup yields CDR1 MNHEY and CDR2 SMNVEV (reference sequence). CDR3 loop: CASSSLLGNQPQHF. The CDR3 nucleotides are TGTGCCAGCAGTTCTCTACTTGGCAATCAGCCCCAGCATTTT.